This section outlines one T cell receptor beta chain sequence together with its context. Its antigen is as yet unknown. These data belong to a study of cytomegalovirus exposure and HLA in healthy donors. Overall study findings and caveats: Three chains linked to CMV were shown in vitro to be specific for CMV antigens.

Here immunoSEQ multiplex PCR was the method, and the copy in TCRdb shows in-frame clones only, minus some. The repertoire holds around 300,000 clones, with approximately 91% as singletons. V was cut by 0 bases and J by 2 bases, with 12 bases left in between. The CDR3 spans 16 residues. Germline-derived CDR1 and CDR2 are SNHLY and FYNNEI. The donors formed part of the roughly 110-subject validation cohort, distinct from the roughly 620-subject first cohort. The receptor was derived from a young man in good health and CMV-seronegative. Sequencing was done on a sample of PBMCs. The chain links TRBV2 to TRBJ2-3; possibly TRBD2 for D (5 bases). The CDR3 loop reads CASSEALVTTTDTQYF. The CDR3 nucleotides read TGTGCCAGCAGTGAAGCGCTTGTGACTACCACAGATACGCAGTATTTT.